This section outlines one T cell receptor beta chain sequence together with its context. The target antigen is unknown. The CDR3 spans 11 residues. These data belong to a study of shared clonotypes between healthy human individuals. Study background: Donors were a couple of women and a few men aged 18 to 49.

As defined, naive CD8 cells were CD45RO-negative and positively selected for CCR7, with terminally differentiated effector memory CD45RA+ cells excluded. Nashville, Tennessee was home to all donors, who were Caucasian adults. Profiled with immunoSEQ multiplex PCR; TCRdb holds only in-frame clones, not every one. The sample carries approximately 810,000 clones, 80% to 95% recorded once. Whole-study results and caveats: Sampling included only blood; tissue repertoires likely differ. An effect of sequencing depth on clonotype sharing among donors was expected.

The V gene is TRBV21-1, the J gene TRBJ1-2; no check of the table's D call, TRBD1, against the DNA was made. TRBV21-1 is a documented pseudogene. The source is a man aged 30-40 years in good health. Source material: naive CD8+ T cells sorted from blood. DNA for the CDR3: TGTGCCAGCATTACAGGGTGTCTCTACACCTTC. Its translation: CASITGCLYTF.